This T cell receptor beta chain was identified in a study of radiation and T cells in renal cell carcinoma (dated by TCRdb to the early 2020s). Context from the whole study: Samples came from a clinical trial, in which primary renal cell carcinomas received 15 Gy stereotactic body radiation therapy followed by nephrectomy 4 weeks later. In the 53 samples combined, some 4 million unique CDR3 nucleotide sequences were found, encoding 2 million to 3 million unique CDR3 amino acid sequences. A total of some 55 samples underwent TCR beta sequencing, made up of roughly 26 tumors and some 27 peripheral blood samples.

The sample's time point label, decoded: blood 2 weeks post-SBRT. The sample's treatment or condition, from its label and the paper: 15 Gy SBRT to primary tumor, nephrectomy 4 weeks later. Serial peripheral blood from radiation-treated patients was sampled at baseline, 2 weeks and 4 weeks after SBRT to track tumor-enriched clonotypes. Renal cell carcinoma with clear cell pathology was present in all patients. Genomic DNA for TCR sequencing was prepared using the QIAamp DNA Blood Mini Kit (Qiagen). Only samples passing all quality control checks were included in the analyses. TCR beta libraries were generated from genomic DNA with the immunoSEQ kit, following the manufacturer's recommendations. To prepare libraries, a first multiplex PCR with proprietary primers was run, followed by a second PCR that added unique barcodes, and a bead cleanup was done after each round. Each sample batch included a kit-provided positive control reaction and a negative control reaction. The final libraries were assessed on an Agilent 4200 TapeStation D1000 ScreenTape, pooled by volume, and quantified by qPCR. An Illumina NextSeq500 fitted with a MidOutput 150-cycle cartridge performed the sequencing, running 156 Read1 cycles and 15 Index1 cycles with the kit's custom primers. The pooled library was loaded at around 1.1 pM, and approximately 20% PhiX control was spiked in. Turning to the authors' computational methods: Vendor-processed data were analyzed in R, and a clonotype was defined as all T cells sharing the same CDR3 nucleotide sequence. For clone abundance analyses, frequencies were normalized to the 10,000 most abundant clones in each sample. Public T cell clones, averaging fewer than five per sample, were removed before analysis. Tumor-enriched and baseline blood-enriched clonotypes were defined by at least a 32-fold difference in abundance between compartments. Clonotypes expanded or contracted between blood time points were identified with a beta-binomial differential abundance model. The Baroni-Urbani and Buser coefficient was used to measure tumor-blood repertoire similarity, and groups were compared with two-tailed Wilcoxon tests in R. What TCRdb holds here is the immuneACCESS table cut down to in-frame rearrangements. Part of the clones is not present; checked against another copy, under half of the missing clones reflect an unresolved V gene, and the others are unexplained. V, J and clone size are taken as reported in that table, and D and trimming were inferred from the DNA itself. The sample yields 120,000 or so clones; about four fifths were counted once. Together, the top ten hold 5% to 6.5% of the sample.

Taken from cysteine to phenylalanine, the CDR3 has 19 residues. CDR3 DNA only is kept here, 57 bases in frame from base 1. The germline V gene (reference sequence) yields LNHNV for CDR1 and YYDKDF for CDR2. Germline trimming amounts to 7 bases on V and 3 bases on J, with 19 as the count of junction bases outside the gene matches. As to this clone: Its antigen is unknown. One base away there is no much larger clone; base qualities are not given.

The investigation overall reported the following: Dynamics of the blood repertoire were not tracked past 4 weeks after treatment. An increase in top tumor clonotypes in blood was observed from baseline to 2 weeks post-radiation, followed by contraction by 4 weeks, which was taken to suggest transient expansion of tumor-resident clones. With a single-armed trial design, the study had no way to address how radiation dose or scheduling affects the TCR repertoire. No pretreatment tumor biopsies were available, so the baseline intratumoral presence of clonotypes could not be determined.

This receptor was taken from a man aged 50-59 years with renal cell carcinoma. The sample here was blood, taken from a patient whose treatment included radiotherapy and nephrectomy. The rearranged chain carries TRBV15 and TRBJ1-5, with 9 bases in between that match TRBD1. The CDR3 region reads CATNGSRTGEFCDNQPQHF. The nucleotide sequence is TGTGCCACCAATGGATCACGGACAGGGGAATTTTGCGACAATCAGCCCCAGCATTTT.